This T cell receptor (beta chain) emerged from a study of CD8 T cells in ankylosing spondylitis. There are 15 residues in the CDR3. Germline values: CDR1 LGHDT, CDR2 YNNKEL (reference sequence). Trimming took 0 bases from V and 5 from J, leaving 13 bases between them. Study-wide findings and caveats: Blood of patients with ankylosing spondylitis appeared to be characterized by a TCR beta motif of eight or nine highly homologous variants. Disease-associated clones were reportedly significantly overrepresented in matched ankylosing spondylitis synovial fluid. As for the disease-linked clones, they showed a CD8+ phenotype and occurred at relatively low frequencies in peripheral blood.

With regard to this clonotype: Its antigen is unknown.

Researchers built TCR beta libraries using quantitative 5'-RACE with molecular barcodes. TCRdb re-analysed the 5' RACE reads in MiXCR, keeping a single row per CDR3 protein. This repertoire shows under 550,000 distinct CDR3 sequences, approximately 26% found once; its top ten account for 0.89%. The genes are TRBV3-1 and TRBJ2-5; D is unclear. Sequenced material: blood, either unsorted or a sorted T cell fraction (not recorded which). The TCR sequence derives from a male donor with ankylosing spondylitis. The CDR3 loop reads CASSQDVVQVETQYF. The CDR3 DNA reads TGTGCCAGCAGCCAAGATGTGGTGCAAGTTGAGACCCAGTACTTC.